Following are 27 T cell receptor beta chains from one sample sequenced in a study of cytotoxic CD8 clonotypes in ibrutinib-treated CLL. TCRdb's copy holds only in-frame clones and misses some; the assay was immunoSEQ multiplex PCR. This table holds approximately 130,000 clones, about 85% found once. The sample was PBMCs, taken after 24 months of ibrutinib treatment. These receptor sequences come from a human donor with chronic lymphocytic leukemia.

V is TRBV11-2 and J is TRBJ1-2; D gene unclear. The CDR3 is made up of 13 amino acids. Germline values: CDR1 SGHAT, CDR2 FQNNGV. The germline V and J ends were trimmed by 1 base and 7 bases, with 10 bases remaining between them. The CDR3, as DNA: TGTGCCAGCAGCTTAGGGCAGTGGGGTGGCTACACCTTC. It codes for CASSLGQWGGYTF.

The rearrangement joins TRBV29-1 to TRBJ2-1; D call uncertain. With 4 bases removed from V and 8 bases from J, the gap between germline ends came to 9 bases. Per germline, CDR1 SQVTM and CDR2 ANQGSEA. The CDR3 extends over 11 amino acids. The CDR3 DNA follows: TGCAGCGTTGTCTTGAAGGATGAGCAGTTCTTC. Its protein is CSVVLKDEQFF.

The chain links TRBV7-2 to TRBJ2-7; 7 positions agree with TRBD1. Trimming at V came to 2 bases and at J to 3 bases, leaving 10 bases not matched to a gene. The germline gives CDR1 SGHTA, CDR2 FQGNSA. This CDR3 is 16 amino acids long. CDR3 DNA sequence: TGTGCCAGCAGCTTACTAACCGGGACAGCGATCTACGAGCAGTACTTC. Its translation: CASSLLTGTAIYEQYF. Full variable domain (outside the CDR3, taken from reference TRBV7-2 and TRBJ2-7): GAGVSQSPSNKVTEKGKDVELRCDPISGHTALYWYRQSLGQGLEFLIYFQGNSAPDKSGLPSDRFSAERTGGSVSTLTIQRTQQEDSAVYLCASSLLTGTAIYEQYFGPGTRLTVT.

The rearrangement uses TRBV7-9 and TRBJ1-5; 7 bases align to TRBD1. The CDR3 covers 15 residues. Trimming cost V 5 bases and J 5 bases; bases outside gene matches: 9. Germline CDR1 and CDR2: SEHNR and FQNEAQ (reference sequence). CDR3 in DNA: TGTGCCAGCAGCAACCAAGGACAGGAACATCAGCCCCAGCATTTT. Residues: CASSNQGQEHQPQHF.

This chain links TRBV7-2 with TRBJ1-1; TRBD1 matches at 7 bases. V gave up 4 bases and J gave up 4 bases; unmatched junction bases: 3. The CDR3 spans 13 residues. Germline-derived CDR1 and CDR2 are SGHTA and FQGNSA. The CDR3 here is CASSSHRGTEAFF. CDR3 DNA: TGTGCCAGCAGCTCCCACAGGGGCACTGAAGCTTTCTTT.

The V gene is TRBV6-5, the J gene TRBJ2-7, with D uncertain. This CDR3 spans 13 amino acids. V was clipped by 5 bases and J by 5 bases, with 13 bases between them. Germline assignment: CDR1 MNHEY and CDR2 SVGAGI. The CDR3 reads CASSRTRRDEQYF. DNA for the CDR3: TGTGCCAGCAGTAGGACCAGAAGGGACGAGCAGTACTTC.

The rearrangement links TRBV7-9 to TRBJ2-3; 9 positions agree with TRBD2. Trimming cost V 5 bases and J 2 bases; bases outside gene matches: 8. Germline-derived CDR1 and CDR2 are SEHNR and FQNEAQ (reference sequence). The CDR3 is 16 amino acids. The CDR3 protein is CASSRTSGGYTDTQYF. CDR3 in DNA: TGTGCCAGCAGCCGAACCAGCGGGGGGTACACAGATACGCAGTATTTT.

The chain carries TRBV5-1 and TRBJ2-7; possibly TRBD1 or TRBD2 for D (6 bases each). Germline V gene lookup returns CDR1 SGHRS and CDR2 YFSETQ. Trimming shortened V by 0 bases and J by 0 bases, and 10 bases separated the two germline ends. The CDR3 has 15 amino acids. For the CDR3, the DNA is TGCGCCAGCAGCTTGGGAGGGGGGAACTCCTACGAGCAGTACTTC. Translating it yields CASSLGGGNSYEQYF.

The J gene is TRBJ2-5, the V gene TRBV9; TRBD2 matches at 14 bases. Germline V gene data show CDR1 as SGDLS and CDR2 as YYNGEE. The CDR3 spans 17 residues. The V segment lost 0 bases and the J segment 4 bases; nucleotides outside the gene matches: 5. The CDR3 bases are TGTGCCAGCAGCGTAGCACCCGGACTAGCGGGGGGAGAGACCCAGTACTTC. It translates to CASSVAPGLAGGETQYF.

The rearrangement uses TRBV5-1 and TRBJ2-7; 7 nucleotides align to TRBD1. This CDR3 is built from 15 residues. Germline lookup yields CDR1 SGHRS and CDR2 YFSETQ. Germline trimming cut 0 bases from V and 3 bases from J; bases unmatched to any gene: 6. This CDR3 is CASSLARQGGYEQYF. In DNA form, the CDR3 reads TGCGCCAGCAGCTTGGCGCGACAGGGTGGCTACGAGCAGTACTTC.

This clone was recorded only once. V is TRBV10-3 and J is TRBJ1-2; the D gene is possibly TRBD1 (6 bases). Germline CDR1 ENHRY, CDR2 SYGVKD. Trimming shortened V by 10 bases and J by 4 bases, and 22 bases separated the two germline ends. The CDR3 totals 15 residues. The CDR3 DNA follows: TGTGCCACCGAGTTCTACGGGGGCTCGGGCTATGGCTACACCTTC. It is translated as CATEFYGGSGYGYTF.

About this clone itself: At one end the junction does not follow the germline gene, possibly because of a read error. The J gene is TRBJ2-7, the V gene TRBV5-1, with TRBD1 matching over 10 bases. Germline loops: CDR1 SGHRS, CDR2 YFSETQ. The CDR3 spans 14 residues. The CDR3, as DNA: TGCGCCAGCACCCTGACAGGGGGCTCCCACGAGCAGTACTTC. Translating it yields CASTLTGGSHEQYF. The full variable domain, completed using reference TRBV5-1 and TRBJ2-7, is KAGVTQTPRYLIKTRGQQVTLSCSPISGHRSVSWYQQTPGQGLQFLFEYFSETQRNKGNFPGRFSGRQFSNSRSEMNVSTLELGDSALYLCASTLTGGSHEQYFGPGTRLTVT.

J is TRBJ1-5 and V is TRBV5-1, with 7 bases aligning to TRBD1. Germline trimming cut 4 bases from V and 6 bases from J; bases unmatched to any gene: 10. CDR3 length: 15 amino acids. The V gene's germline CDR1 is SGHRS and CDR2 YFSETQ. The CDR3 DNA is TGCGCCAGCAGCCAGGGGACAGTTGACACTCAGCCCCAGCATTTT. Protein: CASSQGTVDTQPQHF. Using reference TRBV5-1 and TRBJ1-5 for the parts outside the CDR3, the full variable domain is KAGVTQTPRYLIKTRGQQVTLSCSPISGHRSVSWYQQTPGQGLQFLFEYFSETQRNKGNFPGRFSGRQFSNSRSEMNVSTLELGDSALYLCASSQGTVDTQPQHFGDGTRLSIL.

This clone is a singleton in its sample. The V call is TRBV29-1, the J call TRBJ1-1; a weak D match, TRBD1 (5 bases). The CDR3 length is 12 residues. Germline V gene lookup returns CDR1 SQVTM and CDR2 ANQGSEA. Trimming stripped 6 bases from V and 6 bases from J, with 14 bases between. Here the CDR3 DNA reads TGCAGCGTGAAGGGGAGGGCCCCTGAAGCTTTCTTT. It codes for CSVKGRAPEAFF.

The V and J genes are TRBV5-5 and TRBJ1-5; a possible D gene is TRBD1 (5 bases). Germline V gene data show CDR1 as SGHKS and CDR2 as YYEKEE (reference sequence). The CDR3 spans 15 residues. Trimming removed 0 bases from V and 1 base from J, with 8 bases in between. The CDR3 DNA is TGTGCCAGCAGCTTGGCGGGGGACAGCAATCAGCCCCAGCATTTT. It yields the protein CASSLAGDSNQPQHF.

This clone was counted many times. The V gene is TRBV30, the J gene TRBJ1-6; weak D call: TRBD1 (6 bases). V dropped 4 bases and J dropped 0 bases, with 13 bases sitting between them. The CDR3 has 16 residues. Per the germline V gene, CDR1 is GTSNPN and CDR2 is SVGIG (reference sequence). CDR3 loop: CAWTEGGSSYNSPLHF. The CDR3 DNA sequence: TGTGCCTGGACCGAAGGGGGGAGCTCCTATAATTCACCCCTCCACTTT. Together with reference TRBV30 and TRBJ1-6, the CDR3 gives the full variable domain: SQTIHQWPATLVQPVGSPLSLECTVEGTSNPNLYWYRQAAGRGLQLLFYSVGIGQISSEVPQNLSASRPQDRQFILSSKKLLLSDSGFYLCAWTEGGSSYNSPLHFGNGTRLTVT.

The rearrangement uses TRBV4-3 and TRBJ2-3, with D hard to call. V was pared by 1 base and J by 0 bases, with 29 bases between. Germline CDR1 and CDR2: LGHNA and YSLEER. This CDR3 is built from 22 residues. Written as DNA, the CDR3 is TGCGCCAGCAGCCAAGGGGGTCTGCAACCCGCCACACTGAGAACTAGCACAGATACGCAGTATTTT. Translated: CASSQGGLQPATLRTSTDTQYF.

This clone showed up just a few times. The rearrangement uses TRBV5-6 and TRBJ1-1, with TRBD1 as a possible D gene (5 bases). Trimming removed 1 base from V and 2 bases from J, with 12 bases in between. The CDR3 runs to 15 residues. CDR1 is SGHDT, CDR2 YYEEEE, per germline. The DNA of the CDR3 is TGTGCCAGCAGCTTGTGGGGCGTTTATAACACTGAAGCTTTCTTT. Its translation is CASSLWGVYNTEAFF.

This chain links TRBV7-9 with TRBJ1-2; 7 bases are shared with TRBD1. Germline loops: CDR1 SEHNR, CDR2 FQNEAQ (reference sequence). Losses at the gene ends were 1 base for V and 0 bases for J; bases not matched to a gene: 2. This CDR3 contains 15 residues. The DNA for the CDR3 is TGTGCCAGCAGCTTAGACGGGACAGCTAACTATGGCTACACCTTC. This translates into CASSLDGTANYGYTF. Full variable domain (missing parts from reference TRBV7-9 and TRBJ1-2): DTGVSQNPRHKITKRGQNVTFRCDPISEHNRLYWYRQTLGQGPEFLTYFQNEAQLEKSRLLSDRFSAERPKGSFSTLEIQRTEQGDSAMYLCASSLDGTANYGYTFGSGTRLTVV.

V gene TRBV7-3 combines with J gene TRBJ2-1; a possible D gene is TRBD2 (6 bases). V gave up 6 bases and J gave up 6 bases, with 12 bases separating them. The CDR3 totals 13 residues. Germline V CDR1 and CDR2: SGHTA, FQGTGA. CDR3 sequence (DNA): TGTGCCAGCAGTAGGGAAGCGGGCAATGAGCAGTTCTTC. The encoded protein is CASSREAGNEQFF.

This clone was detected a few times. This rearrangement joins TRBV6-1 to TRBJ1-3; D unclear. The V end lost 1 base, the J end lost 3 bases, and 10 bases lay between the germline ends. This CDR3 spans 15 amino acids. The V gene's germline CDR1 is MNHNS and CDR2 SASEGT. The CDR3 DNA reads TGTGCCAGCAGTGAAGGGTTAGGGCTTGGAAACACCATATATTTT. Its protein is CASSEGLGLGNTIYF.

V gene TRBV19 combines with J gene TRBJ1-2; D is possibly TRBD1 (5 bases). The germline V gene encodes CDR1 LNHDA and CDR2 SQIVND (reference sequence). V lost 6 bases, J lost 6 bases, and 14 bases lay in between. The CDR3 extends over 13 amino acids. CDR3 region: CASSTLGDDGYTF. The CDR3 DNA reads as TGTGCCAGTAGCACCCTCGGGGACGATGGCTACACCTTC. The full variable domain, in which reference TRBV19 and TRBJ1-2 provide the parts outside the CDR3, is DGGITQSPKYLFRKEGQNVTLSCEQNLNHDAMYWYRQDPGQGLRLIYYSQIVNDFQKGDIAEGYSVSREKKESFPLTVTSAQKNPTAFYLCASSTLGDDGYTFGSGTRLTVV.

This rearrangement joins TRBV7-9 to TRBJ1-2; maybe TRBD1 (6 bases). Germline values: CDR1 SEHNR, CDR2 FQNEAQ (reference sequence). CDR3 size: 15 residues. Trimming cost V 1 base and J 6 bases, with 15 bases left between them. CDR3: CASSLVGAGGDGYTF. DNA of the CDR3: TGTGCCAGCAGCTTAGTGGGGGCGGGAGGGGATGGCTACACCTTC.

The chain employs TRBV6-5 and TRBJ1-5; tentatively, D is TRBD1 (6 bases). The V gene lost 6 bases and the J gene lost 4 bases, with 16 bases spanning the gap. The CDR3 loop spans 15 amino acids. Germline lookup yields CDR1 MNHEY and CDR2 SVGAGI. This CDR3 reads CASRRAGTLNQPQHF. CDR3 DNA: TGTGCCAGCAGACGCGCCGGGACATTAAATCAGCCCCAGCATTTT.

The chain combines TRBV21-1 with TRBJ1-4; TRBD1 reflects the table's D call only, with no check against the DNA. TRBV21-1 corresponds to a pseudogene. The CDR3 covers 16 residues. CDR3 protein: CASSKARAGGGEKLFF. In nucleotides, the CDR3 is TGTGCCAGCAGCAAAGCACGAGCAGGGGGCGGCGAAAAACTGTTTTTT.

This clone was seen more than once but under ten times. The CDR3 DNA is TGTGCCAGCTCACCCTCGCGGGGGAAGGATGGCTACACCTTC. Its translation is CASSPSRGKDGYTF. The chain combines TRBV18 with TRBJ1-2; perhaps TRBD1 as D (5 bases). The CDR3 extends over 14 amino acids. Germline lookup yields CDR1 KGHSH and CDR2 LQKENI. Trimming cost V 3 bases and J 6 bases, with 14 bases left between them.

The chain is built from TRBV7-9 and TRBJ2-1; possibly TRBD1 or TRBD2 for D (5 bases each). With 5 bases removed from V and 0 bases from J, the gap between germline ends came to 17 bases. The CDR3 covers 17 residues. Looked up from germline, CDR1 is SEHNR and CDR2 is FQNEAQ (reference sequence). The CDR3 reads CASSRVMSGSSYNEQFF. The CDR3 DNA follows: TGTGCCAGCAGCCGAGTCATGTCAGGGAGCTCCTACAATGAGCAGTTCTTC. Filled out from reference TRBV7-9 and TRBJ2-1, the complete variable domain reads DTGVSQNPRHKITKRGQNVTFRCDPISEHNRLYWYRQTLGQGPEFLTYFQNEAQLEKSRLLSDRFSAERPKGSFSTLEIQRTEQGDSAMYLCASSRVMSGSSYNEQFFGPGTRLTVL.